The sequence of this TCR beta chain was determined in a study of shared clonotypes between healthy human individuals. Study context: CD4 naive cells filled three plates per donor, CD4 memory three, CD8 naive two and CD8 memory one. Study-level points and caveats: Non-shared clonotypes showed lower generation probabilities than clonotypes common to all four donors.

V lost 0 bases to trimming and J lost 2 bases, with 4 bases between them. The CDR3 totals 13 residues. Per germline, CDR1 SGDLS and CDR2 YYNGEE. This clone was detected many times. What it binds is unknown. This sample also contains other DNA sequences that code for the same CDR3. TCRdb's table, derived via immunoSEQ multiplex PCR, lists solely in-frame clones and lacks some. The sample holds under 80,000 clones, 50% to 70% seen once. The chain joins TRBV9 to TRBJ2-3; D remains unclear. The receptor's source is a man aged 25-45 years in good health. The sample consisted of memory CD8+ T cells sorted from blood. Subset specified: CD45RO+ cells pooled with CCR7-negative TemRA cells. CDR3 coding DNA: TGTGCCAGCAGCGTAGCAGACACAGATACGCAGTATTTT. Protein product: CASSVADTDTQYF.